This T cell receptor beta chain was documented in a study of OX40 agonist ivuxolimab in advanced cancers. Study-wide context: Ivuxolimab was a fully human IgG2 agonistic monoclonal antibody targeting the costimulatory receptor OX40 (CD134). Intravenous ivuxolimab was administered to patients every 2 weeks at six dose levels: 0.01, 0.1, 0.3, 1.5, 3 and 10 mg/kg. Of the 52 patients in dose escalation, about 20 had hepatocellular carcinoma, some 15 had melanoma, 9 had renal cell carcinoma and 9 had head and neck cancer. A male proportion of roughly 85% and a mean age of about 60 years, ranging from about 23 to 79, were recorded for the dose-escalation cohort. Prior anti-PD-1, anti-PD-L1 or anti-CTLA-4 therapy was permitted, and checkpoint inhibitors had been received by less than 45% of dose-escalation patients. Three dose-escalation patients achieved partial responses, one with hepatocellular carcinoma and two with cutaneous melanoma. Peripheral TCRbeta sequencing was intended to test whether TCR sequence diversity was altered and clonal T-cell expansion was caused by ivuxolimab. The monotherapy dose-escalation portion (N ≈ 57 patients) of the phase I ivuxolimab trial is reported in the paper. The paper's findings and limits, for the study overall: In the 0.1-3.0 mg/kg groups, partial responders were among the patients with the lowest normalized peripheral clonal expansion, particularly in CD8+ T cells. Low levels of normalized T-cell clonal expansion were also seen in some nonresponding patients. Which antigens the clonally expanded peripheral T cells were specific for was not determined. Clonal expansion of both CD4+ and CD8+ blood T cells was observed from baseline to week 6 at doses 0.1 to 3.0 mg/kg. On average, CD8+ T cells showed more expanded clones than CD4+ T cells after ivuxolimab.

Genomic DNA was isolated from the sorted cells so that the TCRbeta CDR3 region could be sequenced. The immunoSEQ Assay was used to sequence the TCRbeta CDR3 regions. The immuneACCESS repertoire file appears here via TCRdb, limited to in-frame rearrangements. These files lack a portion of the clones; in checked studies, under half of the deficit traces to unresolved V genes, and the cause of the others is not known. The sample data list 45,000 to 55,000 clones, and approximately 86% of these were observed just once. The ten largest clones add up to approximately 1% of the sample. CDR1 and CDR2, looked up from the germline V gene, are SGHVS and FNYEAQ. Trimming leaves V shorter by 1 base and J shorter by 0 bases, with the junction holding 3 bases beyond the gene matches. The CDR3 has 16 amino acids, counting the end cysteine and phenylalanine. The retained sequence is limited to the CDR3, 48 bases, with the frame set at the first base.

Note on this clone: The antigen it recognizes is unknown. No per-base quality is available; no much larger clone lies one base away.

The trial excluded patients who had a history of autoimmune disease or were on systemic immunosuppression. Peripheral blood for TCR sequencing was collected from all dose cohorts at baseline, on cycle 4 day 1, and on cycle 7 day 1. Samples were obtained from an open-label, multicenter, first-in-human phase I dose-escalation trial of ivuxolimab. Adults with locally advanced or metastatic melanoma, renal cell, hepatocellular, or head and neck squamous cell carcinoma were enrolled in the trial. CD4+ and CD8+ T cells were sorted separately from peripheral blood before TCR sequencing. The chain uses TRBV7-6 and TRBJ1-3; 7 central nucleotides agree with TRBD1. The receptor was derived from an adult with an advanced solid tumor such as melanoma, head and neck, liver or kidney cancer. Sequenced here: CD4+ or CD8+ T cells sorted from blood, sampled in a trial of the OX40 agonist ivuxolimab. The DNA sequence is TGTGCCAGCAGCTTAGAGGACAGGAACTCTGGAAACACCATATATTTT. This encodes CASSLEDRNSGNTIYF.